This entry describes one TCR beta chain. This entry belongs to a study of CD8+ T cells in alopecia areata. V lost 5 bases and J lost 5, with 9 bases in between. This CDR3 is built from 12 residues. In germline, CDR1 is MDHEN, CDR2 SYDVKM. Extracted RNA was reverse transcribed into cDNA, the sequencing template. Using immunoSEQ multiplex PCR, the repertoire was profiled, and TCRdb retains in-frame clones only, with some absent. The profile covers 150,000 to 200,000 clones, with 63% appearing a single time and roughly 1.7% taken by the ten largest. The sequences come from CD4+ T cells sorted from blood, collected at week 0. This receptor was identified in a human donor with alopecia areata. The chain links TRBV28 to TRBJ1-2; D is uncertain. The CDR3 sequence is CASSPPPYGYTF. The CDR3, as DNA: TGTGCCAGCAGTCCCCCCCCGTATGGCTACACCTTC.